A single sample gave rise to the 27 T cell receptor beta chains below, sequenced in a study of shared clonotypes between healthy human individuals. The assay was immunoSEQ multiplex PCR, and TCRdb's table has in-frame clones only and misses some. Of about 1.5 million clones listed, around 95% were seen once; the top ten hold about 1.2%. The sample comprised naive CD4+ T cells sorted from blood. The subset is: CD45RA+ positively selected. Every receptor here comes from a man aged 25 to 45 in good health.

This clone was observed a single time. This chain links TRBV7-9 with TRBJ2-5, with 7 bases lining up with TRBD1. The germline gives CDR1 SEHNR, CDR2 FQNEAQ (reference sequence). The CDR3 sequence is 14 residues long. Trimming cost V 6 bases and J 1 base; bases outside gene matches: 5. CDR3 residues: CASREWDSQETQYF. The DNA of the CDR3 is TGTGCCAGCAGGGAATGGGACAGCCAAGAGACCCAGTACTTC.

The gene calls are TRBV14 and TRBJ1-5; D call uncertain. The CDR3 runs to 13 residues. Germline V gives CDR1 SGHDN, CDR2 FVKESK. Trimming left V 1 base short and J 7 bases short, with 8 bases between. CDR3 amino acids: CASSQGAAQPQHF. The CDR3 DNA sequence: TGTGCCAGCAGCCAAGGGGCAGCGCAGCCCCAGCATTTT.

The table lists this clone with a count of one. V usage is TRBV7-3 and J usage is TRBJ1-5, with D hard to call. The length of the CDR3 is 13 residues. V lost 5 bases and J lost 4, with 9 bases in between. Germline V gives CDR1 SGHTA, CDR2 FQGTGA. This chain's CDR3 is CASSPDGNQPQHF. The CDR3 coding sequence is TGTGCCAGCAGCCCAGACGGGAATCAGCCCCAGCATTTT.

The chain is built from TRBV6-5 and TRBJ2-7, with TRBD2 matching 8 bases. J lost 2 bases, V lost 6 bases, and 6 bases had no gene match. The CDR3 runs 14 residues. Per germline, CDR1 MNHEY and CDR2 SVGAGI. The CDR3 DNA reads as TGTGCCAGCAGCAGGACAGCGGGAGCCTACGAGCAGTACTTC. This gives the protein CASSRTAGAYEQYF.

This clone was seen a single time. This chain uses TRBV7-6 with TRBJ2-3; 13 bases align to TRBD2. The CDR3 is made up of 16 amino acids. Germline values: CDR1 SGHVS, CDR2 FNYEAQ. Trimming removed 2 bases from V and 7 bases from J; junction bases left unmatched: 6. CDR3 in DNA: TGTGCCAGCAGCTTAAGGACTAGCGGGAGTTTGAATACGCAGTATTTT. Protein: CASSLRTSGSLNTQYF. The variable domain in full, completed from reference TRBV7-6 and TRBJ2-3, reads GAGVSQSPRYKVTKRGQDVALRCDPISGHVSLYWYRQALGQGPEFLTYFNYEAQQDKSGLPNDRFSAERPEGSISTLTIQRTEQRDSAMYRCASSLRTSGSLNTQYFGPGTRLTVL.

As for this clone: A junction end diverges from the germline sequence, so it may reflect a read error. This chain connects TRBV6-1 to TRBJ1-1; D ambiguous. Germline assignment: CDR1 MNHNS and CDR2 SASEGT. This CDR3 spans 11 amino acids. CDR3 residues: CANSRSGEAFF. The CDR3 coding sequence is TGTGCCAACAGTAGGTCAGGTGAAGCTTTCTTT.

The chain couples TRBV9 to TRBJ2-3; possible D gene TRBD2, 6 bases. Germline V gene sequence: CDR1 SGDLS, CDR2 YYNGEE. The ends were cut back, 0 bases at V and 0 bases at J, with 8 bases in the middle. The CDR3 length is 15 residues. The DNA for the CDR3 is TGTGCCAGCAGCGTAGAGAGCGGGAGCACAGATACGCAGTATTTT. Translating gives CASSVESGSTDTQYF.

This chain uses TRBV9 with TRBJ2-7; TRBD2 might be the D (5 bases). The V and J ends lost 0 bases and 4 bases respectively, with 11 bases between them. The CDR3 has 14 amino acids. In germline, CDR1 is SGDLS, CDR2 YYNGEE. CDR3 residues: CASSVDAWEYEQYF. CDR3 DNA sequence: TGTGCCAGCAGCGTAGATGCGTGGGAGTACGAGCAGTACTTC.

This sequence joins TRBV14 and TRBJ2-7; 9 positions agree with TRBD1. V shed 4 bases, J shed 3 bases, and the junction held 1 base outside the gene matches. CDR3 size: 13 residues. Germline assignment: CDR1 SGHDN and CDR2 FVKESK. The CDR3 loop is CASSLGQGYEQYF. CDR3 in DNA: TGTGCCAGCAGCCTGGGACAGGGCTACGAGCAGTACTTC.

A single count supports this clone. The rearrangement uses TRBV18 and TRBJ1-1; TRBD1 might be the D (5 bases). In germline, CDR1 is KGHSH, CDR2 LQKENI. The CDR3 totals 17 residues. Trimming cost V 3 bases and J 6 bases, with 23 bases left between them. DNA for the CDR3: TGTGCCAGCTCACCCTTGGATACAGGATTCAGGAGCCCTGAAGCTTTCTTT. The encoded protein is CASSPLDTGFRSPEAFF.

For this clone: The sample contains more than one DNA sequence encoding this CDR3. The chain has TRBV5-1 and TRBJ2-7; 8 bases are a match to TRBD2. The CDR3 extends over 16 amino acids. Germline loops: CDR1 SGHRS, CDR2 YFSETQ. The trim removed 2 bases at V and 0 bases at J, leaving 7 bases unmatched. CDR3 amino acids: CASSFGLAGSSYEQYF. CDR3 in DNA: TGCGCCAGCAGCTTCGGCCTAGCGGGCTCCTCCTACGAGCAGTACTTC.

This chain uses TRBV19 with TRBJ2-7; D remains ambiguous. Between the trimmed V and J ends, which lost 5 bases and 4 bases, there was a span of 12 bases. Per the germline V gene, CDR1 is LNHDA and CDR2 is SQIVND (reference sequence). The CDR3 is 13 amino acids. For the CDR3, the DNA is TGTGCCAGTAGTGTTAACACATATTACGAGCAGTACTTC. It specifies CASSVNTYYEQYF. The variable domain in full, with the rest retrieved from reference TRBV19 and TRBJ2-7, is DGGITQSPKYLFRKEGQNVTLSCEQNLNHDAMYWYRQDPGQGLRLIYYSQIVNDFQKGDIAEGYSVSREKKESFPLTVTSAQKNPTAFYLCASSVNTYYEQYFGPGTRLTVT.

The chain employs TRBV27 and TRBJ2-7; 10 bases line up with TRBD1. Unmatched junction bases numbered 5, after V lost 6 bases and J lost 0 bases. Germline V gene sequence: CDR1 MNHEY, CDR2 SMNVEV (reference sequence). CDR3 size: 15 residues. The DNA for the CDR3 is TGTGCCAGCAGGACAGGGGGCCCAAGCTCCTACGAGCAGTACTTC. It encodes CASRTGGPSSYEQYF.

The chain has TRBV6-1 and TRBJ2-7; possible D gene TRBD1, 6 bases. CDR1 and CDR2 (germline): MNHNS, SASEGT. The CDR3 loop spans 12 amino acids. The V end lost 11 bases, the J end lost 4 bases, and 15 bases lay between the germline ends. This chain's CDR3 is CACSQGVYEQYF. The CDR3 nucleotides are TGTGCCTGTTCACAGGGAGTTTACGAGCAGTACTTC.

The chain carries TRBV28 and TRBJ1-2, with no clear D. The V and J ends lost 1 base and 4 bases respectively, with 13 bases between them. Germline CDR1 is MDHEN and CDR2 is SYDVKM. The CDR3 consists of 15 residues. The CDR3 coding sequence is TGTGCCAGCAGTTTATTCCCCGCACGAGGCTATGGCTACACCTTC. It codes for CASSLFPARGYGYTF.

The table lists this clone with a count of one. Other DNA sequences in this sample translate to the same CDR3. This chain uses TRBV28 with TRBJ1-1; D not resolved. Germline V gene data show CDR1 as MDHEN and CDR2 as SYDVKM. This CDR3 has 14 residues. V lost 4 bases to trimming and J lost 0 bases, with 9 bases between them. The CDR3 sequence is CASSSPGLNTEAFF. The CDR3 DNA reads TGTGCCAGCAGTTCACCGGGTCTGAACACTGAAGCTTTCTTT.

The chain combines TRBV7-9 with TRBJ2-4, with a tentative D call TRBD2 (6 bases). This CDR3 spans 16 amino acids. Trimming took 2 bases from V and 3 from J, leaving 14 bases between them. Germline loops: CDR1 SEHNR, CDR2 FQNEAQ (reference sequence). CDR3 bases: TGTGCCAGCAGCTTACAAAGCGGGTTTCGCAAAAACATTCAGTACTTC. This gives the protein CASSLQSGFRKNIQYF.

As for this clone: Other DNA sequences in the sample encode the same CDR3. The rearrangement links TRBV7-2 to TRBJ2-5; D not resolved. Trimming removed 1 base from V and 4 bases from J, with 4 bases in between. The CDR3 sequence is 12 residues long. The germline V gene encodes CDR1 SGHTA and CDR2 FQGNSA. The CDR3 is CASSLVGETQYF. The CDR3 coding sequence is TGTGCCAGCAGCTTAGTCGGAGAGACCCAGTACTTC. The complete variable domain, with remaining parts taken from reference TRBV7-2 and TRBJ2-5, reads GAGVSQSPSNKVTEKGKDVELRCDPISGHTALYWYRQSLGQGLEFLIYFQGNSAPDKSGLPSDRFSAERTGGSVSTLTIQRTQQEDSAVYLCASSLVGETQYFGPGTRLLVL.

The chain is built from TRBV2 and TRBJ2-7; possibly TRBD1 for D (6 bases). Trimming removed 6 bases at V and 3 bases at J, with 9 bases between. This CDR3 is built from 12 residues. From germline, CDR1 is SNHLY and CDR2 FYNNEI. CDR3 in DNA: TGTGCCAGCAGGATGGACAGCTACGAGCAGTACTTC. Its protein is CASRMDSYEQYF.

V gene TRBV7-2 combines with J gene TRBJ1-4; D is perhaps TRBD1 (5 bases). Trimming removed 7 bases from V and 5 bases from J, with 14 bases in between. This CDR3 contains 14 residues. Germline loops: CDR1 SGHTA, CDR2 FQGNSA. The CDR3 loop is CASTPRGKNEKLFF. CDR3 DNA sequence: TGTGCCAGCACCCCCCGGGGGAAGAATGAAAAACTGTTTTTT.

V is TRBV6-1 and J is TRBJ1-5; D is ambiguous. The V end lost 6 bases, the J end lost 3 bases, and 18 bases lay between the germline ends. This CDR3 has 16 amino acids. The germline V gene encodes CDR1 MNHNS and CDR2 SASEGT. The DNA of the CDR3 is TGTGCCAGCAGAGAACGCTCCACGGCGAACAATCAGCCCCAGCATTTT. Its translation: CASRERSTANNQPQHF.

The chain couples TRBV5-1 to TRBJ2-7; D is tentatively TRBD1 or TRBD2 (5 bases each). Germline V CDR1 and CDR2: SGHRS, YFSETQ. V lost 3 bases, J lost 0 bases, and 10 bases lay in between. The CDR3 is 14 residues long. CDR3 in DNA: TGCGCCAGCAGCTCCGGGGACCACTCCTACGAGCAGTACTTC. Its translation is CASSSGDHSYEQYF.

The chain couples TRBV18 to TRBJ2-3; 7 nucleotides align to TRBD2. The CDR3 has 17 amino acids. The germline V gene encodes CDR1 KGHSH and CDR2 LQKENI. After removal of 3 bases from V and 3 bases from J, the junction contained 12 bases not matched to a gene. In nucleotides, the CDR3 is TGTGCCAGCTCACCGTTGGGGGAGGGCCTTAGGACAGATACGCAGTATTTT. As protein: CASSPLGEGLRTDTQYF.

As to this clone: The sample carries other DNA sequences with the same CDR3. The chain's CDR3 is CASSVGSEQFF. The CDR3 DNA follows: TGTGCCAGCAGCGTAGGGAGTGAGCAGTTCTTC. This chain joins TRBV9 and TRBJ2-1; D is ambiguous. Germline CDR1 reads SGDLS; CDR2 reads YYNGEE. The CDR3 contains 11 residues. Trimming removed 0 bases from V and 9 bases from J, with 4 bases in between.

The V call is TRBV27, the J call TRBJ2-4, with D tentatively TRBD2 (5 bases). This CDR3 has 14 amino acids. Germline CDR1 is MNHEY and CDR2 is SMNVEV (reference sequence). V lost 3 bases, J lost 9 bases, and 15 bases lay in between. CDR3 in amino acids: CASSFSREVSIQYF. Written as DNA, the CDR3 is TGTGCCAGCAGTTTTAGTCGGGAAGTGAGCATTCAGTACTTC.

The gene calls are TRBV19 and TRBJ2-3, with 7 bases matching TRBD2. This CDR3 region has 14 residues. The V and J ends lost 10 bases and 3 bases, in that order; junction bases with no gene match: 10. CDR1 LNHDA and CDR2 SQIVND come from the germline V gene (reference sequence). The CDR3 DNA sequence: TGTGCCACCTCTTCGGGGGGTTGGACAGATACGCAGTATTTT. It yields the protein CATSSGGWTDTQYF.

Comments on this clone: Being one base from a much bigger clone, this may be a read error. The chain is built from TRBV6-1 and TRBJ2-3, with TRBD2 matching over 9 bases. The CDR3 runs to 14 residues. J was trimmed by 2 bases and V by 4 bases; bases with no gene match: 1. Germline assignment: CDR1 MNHNS and CDR2 SASEGT. The CDR3 coding sequence is TGTGCCAGCAGTGTAGCGGGAGACACAGATACGCAGTATTTT. Translated, it gives CASSVAGDTDTQYF.